These 6 T cell receptor beta chains share one sample of origin, sequenced in a study of blood T cell repertoires in COVID-19. The protocol was immunoSEQ multiplex PCR, while the TCRdb copy is restricted to in-frame clones and leaves out a portion. The data hold around 150,000 clones, with 82% observed a single time. The sample comprised peripheral blood. Receptors were obtained from a woman aged 80 or over with acute or convalescent COVID-19.

The rearrangement links TRBV6-1 to TRBJ1-2, with unresolved D. CDR1 and CDR2 from the germline V gene are MNHNS and SASEGT. The CDR3 has 12 residues. V lost 2 bases, J lost 3 bases, and 4 bases lay in between. In DNA, the CDR3 is TGTGCCAGCAGTGAATCCGACTATGGCTACACCTTC. Residues: CASSESDYGYTF.

The rearrangement uses TRBV19 and TRBJ2-5; the match to TRBD2 covers 7 bases. After removal of 5 bases from V and 3 bases from J, the junction contained 9 bases not matched to a gene. The CDR3 is made up of 15 amino acids. Germline CDR1 is LNHDA and CDR2 is SQIVND (reference sequence). The CDR3 loop reads CASSSASGGKETQYF. The CDR3 DNA follows: TGTGCCAGTAGTTCGGCTAGCGGAGGAAAAGAGACCCAGTACTTC.

The sample holds one count of this clone. The junction does not match germline at one end; this may be a read error. V is TRBV29-1 and J is TRBJ2-1, with TRBD2 as a possible D gene (6 bases). This CDR3 spans 15 amino acids. The V gene's germline CDR1 is SQVTM and CDR2 ANQGSEA. CDR3 protein: CSVEGTPSSYNEQFF. DNA for the CDR3: TGCAGCGTAGAAGGGACTCCAAGCTCCTACAATGAGCAGTTCTTC.

The chain recombines TRBV11-2 with TRBJ2-7; possible D gene TRBD1, 5 bases. V was shortened by 5 bases and J by 0 bases, with 14 bases between the two germline ends. This CDR3 comprises 15 residues. Germline V gene data show CDR1 as SGHAT and CDR2 as FQNNGV. Here the CDR3 reads CASSRRGYSSYEQYF. The DNA for the CDR3 is TGTGCCAGCAGCCGTAGGGGATACAGCTCCTACGAGCAGTACTTC.

The chain employs TRBV11-2 and TRBJ2-1; the match to TRBD2 covers 10 bases. V shed 0 bases, J shed 5 bases, and the junction held 7 bases outside the gene matches. The V gene's germline CDR1 is SGHAT and CDR2 FQNNGV. The CDR3 runs to 17 residues. In DNA, the CDR3 is TGTGCCAGCAGCTTAGAGGCTAGCGGGAGAGTAAACAATGAGCAGTTCTTC. It codes for CASSLEASGRVNNEQFF.

The V gene is TRBV19, the J gene TRBJ1-5; unclear D gene. CDR3 size: 15 residues. CDR1 is LNHDA and CDR2 is SQIVND in the germline V gene (reference sequence). Trimming removed 5 bases from V and 0 bases from J, with 11 bases in between. As DNA, the CDR3 is TGTGCCAGTAGTGGAGGACGGAATAGCAATCAGCCCCAGCATTTT. Its protein product is CASSGGRNSNQPQHF.